These 32 T cell receptor beta chains were sequenced from one sample in a study of CD8+CD57+ T cells in acquired aplastic anemia. TCR beta VDJ combinations and CDR3 sequences were profiled from genomic DNA. TCRdb re-derived calls from the reads in MiXCR, one entry per CDR3 protein. The data contain roughly 250,000 distinct CDR3 sequences, more than 45% of them seen just once; the ten biggest clones take up 6.5% to 8%. It was patients with CD8+CD57+ cell expansion by flow cytometry who were chosen for sequencing. The specimen sequenced was sorted CD4+, CD8+, or CD8+CD57+ T cells (not recorded which) from PBMCs. Source of these receptors: a human donor with aplastic anemia.

The genes are TRBV10-3 and TRBJ1-2, with D tentatively TRBD1 (6 bases). Germline values: CDR1 ENHRY, CDR2 SYGVKD. V gave up 4 bases and J gave up 3 bases, with 15 bases separating them. This CDR3 contains 15 residues. The CDR3 nucleotides are TGTGCCATCAGTGGGCCTGAGGGGGGTGACTATGGCTACACCTTC. Translated: CAISGPEGGDYGYTF.

This clonotype was recorded at least ten times. The chain combines TRBV10-3 with TRBJ1-2, with D possibly matching TRBD1 (5 bases). Germline CDR1 is ENHRY and CDR2 is SYGVKD. Trimming stripped 3 bases from V and 7 bases from J, with 12 bases between. The CDR3 sequence is 13 residues long. The CDR3 loop reads CAISDGDRSGYTF. The CDR3 DNA follows: TGTGCCATCAGTGATGGTGACAGAAGTGGCTACACCTTC.

This chain uses TRBV29-1 with TRBJ1-1, with 7 bases that match TRBD1. This CDR3 is 14 amino acids long. Germline lookup yields CDR1 SQVTM and CDR2 ANQGSEA. CDR3 sequence reads: CASSYQGGGTEAFF. For the CDR3, the DNA is TGCGCCAGCAGCTATCAGGGGGGAGGCACTGAAGCTTTCTTT.

This clonotype occurred many times. The chain combines TRBV5-5 with TRBJ2-7, with 8 bases fitting TRBD1. The CDR3 extends over 16 amino acids. Germline CDR1 is SGHKS and CDR2 is YYEKEE (reference sequence). Trimming took 3 bases from V and 2 from J; bases not matched to a gene: 10. The CDR3, as DNA: TGTGCCAGCAGCTCAGAAGGACAGGGTCTCCCCTACGAGCAGTACTTC. The encoded protein is CASSSEGQGLPYEQYF.

V and J are TRBV12-3 or TRBV12-4 and TRBJ1-5, with D unclear. V was clipped by 4 bases and J by 4 bases, with 11 bases between them. The length of the CDR3 is 14 residues. The CDR3 bases are TGTGCCAGCAGTTCCGGACGGTTTAATCAGCCCCAGCATTTT. Amino acids: CASSSGRFNQPQHF.

There are a few counts of this clonotype. The V call is TRBV4-1, the J call TRBJ2-7, with TRBD2 identical over 10 bases. CDR3 size: 16 residues. Trimming at V came to 3 bases and at J to 3 bases, leaving 8 bases not matched to a gene. Germline V gene sequence: CDR1 MGHRA, CDR2 YSYEKL. The CDR3 sequence is CASSQVAGGLFYEQYF. CDR3 DNA: TGCGCCAGCAGCCAGGTAGCGGGAGGACTTTTCTACGAGCAGTACTTC.

Turning to this clonotype: At one of its ends the junction is not consistent with the germline gene, which may arise from a read error. The rearrangement uses TRBV7-9 and TRBJ2-1; no firm D call. Germline CDR1 and CDR2: SEHNR and FQNEAQ (reference sequence). CDR3 length: 14 residues. The CDR3 loop reads CASSGISGFDEQSF. The DNA for the CDR3 is TGTGCCAGCAGCGGAATATCTGGATTCGATGAGCAGTCCTTC. Complete variable domain (other parts from reference TRBV7-9 and TRBJ2-1): DTGVSQNPRHKITKRGQNVTFRCDPISEHNRLYWYRQTLGQGPEFLTYFQNEAQLEKSRLLSDRFSAERPKGSFSTLEIQRTEQGDSAMYLCASSGISGFDEQSFGPGTRLTVL.

The chain carries TRBV7-9 and TRBJ2-1; D is possibly TRBD1 (5 bases). This CDR3 is built from 14 residues. The V end was cut by 5 bases, the J end by 4 bases, with 12 bases between. The V gene's germline CDR1 is SEHNR and CDR2 FQNEAQ (reference sequence). CDR3 residues: CASSLEDTYNEQFF. The DNA for the CDR3 is TGTGCCAGCAGCCTTGAGGACACTTACAATGAGCAGTTCTTC.

This clonotype was recorded a few times. V gene TRBV27 combines with J gene TRBJ1-2; a weak D match, TRBD1 (5 bases). The length of the CDR3 is 13 residues. Looked up from germline, CDR1 is MNHEY and CDR2 is SMNVEV (reference sequence). Deletions cut 5 bases from V and 6 bases from J, with 13 bases between. This CDR3 reads CASSPGTRDGYTF. CDR3 coding DNA: TGTGCCAGCAGTCCCGGGACCCGGGATGGCTACACCTTC.

The chain joins TRBV7-9 to TRBJ2-7; D might be TRBD2 (6 bases). CDR1 SEHNR and CDR2 FQNEAQ come from the germline V gene (reference sequence). V was pared by 5 bases and J by 7 bases, with 18 bases between. CDR3 length: 14 residues. The CDR3 spells CASSPERNAGEQYF. Written as DNA, the CDR3 is TGTGCCAGCAGCCCGGAGAGGAATGCGGGGGAGCAGTACTTC.

This clonotype was counted many times. The chain employs TRBV7-9 and TRBJ2-2, with unresolved D. Trimming took off 6 bases at V and 0 bases at J, with 17 bases between the two ends. The CDR3 spans 17 residues. Germline assignment: CDR1 SEHNR and CDR2 FQNEAQ (reference sequence). CDR3 residues: CASRSVALVANTGELFF. CDR3 in DNA: TGTGCCAGCAGATCAGTTGCACTCGTCGCGAACACCGGGGAGCTGTTTTTT.

Only a few counts were recorded for this clonotype. CDR3 DNA sequence: TGTGCCAGCAGTGATGAGAGGTATCAGCCCCAGCATTTT. This codes for CASSDERYQPQHF. The V gene is TRBV27, the J gene TRBJ1-5; D gene ambiguous. Germline lookup yields CDR1 MNHEY and CDR2 SMNVEV (reference sequence). V lost 5 bases and J lost 5, with 10 bases in between. The CDR3 extends over 13 amino acids.

This chain connects TRBV7-9 to TRBJ2-1; TRBD2 matches at 13 bases. Trimming cost V 5 bases and J 10 bases; bases outside gene matches: 11. The CDR3 totals 16 residues. From germline, CDR1 is SEHNR and CDR2 FQNEAQ (reference sequence). CDR3 in DNA: TGTGCCAGCAGCACCCGAGCCGGGACTAGCGGGGACGAGCAGTTCTTC. Its protein product is CASSTRAGTSGDEQFF.

Ten or more counts support this clonotype. This chain connects TRBV7-9 to TRBJ1-1; maybe TRBD1 (6 bases). The germline CDR1 and CDR2 sequences are SEHNR and FQNEAQ (reference sequence). The CDR3 extends over 13 amino acids. V was trimmed by 1 base and J by 11 bases, leaving 14 bases between them. CDR3 protein: CASSLGTRGGAFF. The DNA for the CDR3 is TGTGCCAGCAGCTTAGGGACCCGAGGGGGTGCTTTCTTT.

This rearrangement joins TRBV20-1 to TRBJ1-1; 9 positions match TRBD1. Germline assignment: CDR1 DFQATT and CDR2 SNEGSKA (reference sequence). This CDR3 comprises 14 residues. The J segment lost 3 bases and the V segment lost 6 bases, leaving 8 bases of the junction unmatched. The CDR3 region has the DNA TGCAGTGCCGGGACAGGGCTCGTGGACACTGAAGCTTTCTTT. Amino acids: CSAGTGLVDTEAFF.

This chain connects TRBV12-3 or TRBV12-4 to TRBJ2-5; 10 bases match TRBD2. V lost 3 bases and J lost 1; bases outside the gene matches: 11. This CDR3 region has 18 residues. As DNA, the CDR3 is TGTGCCAGCAGTTTGGGGTTTAGGACTAGCGGAGGCCAAGAGACCCAGTACTTC. Protein sequence: CASSLGFRTSGGQETQYF.

The chain recombines TRBV29-1 with TRBJ2-2, with 13 bases aligning to TRBD2. This CDR3 comprises 16 residues. The germline V gene has CDR1 SQVTM and CDR2 ANQGSEA. Trimming removed 6 bases from V and 2 bases from J; junction bases left unmatched: 6. The CDR3 region has the DNA TGCAGCGTGATGGGGACTAGCGGGAAAAACACCGGGGAGCTGTTTTTT. It is translated as CSVMGTSGKNTGELFF.

This chain uses TRBV29-1 with TRBJ2-3, with 8 bases that match TRBD1. From germline, CDR1 is SQVTM and CDR2 ANQGSEA. This CDR3 has 15 residues. The J segment lost 3 bases and the V segment lost 3 bases, leaving 8 bases of the junction unmatched. CDR3 loop: CSVDQGQGRTDTQYF. CDR3 nucleotides: TGCAGCGTTGACCAAGGACAGGGCCGGACAGATACGCAGTATTTT.

This clonotype was seen ten or more times. The chain has TRBV6-4 and TRBJ2-1, with TRBD2 matching 8 bases. V was pared by 3 bases and J by 8 bases, with 9 bases of the junction left unmatched. From germline, CDR1 is MRHNA and CDR2 SNTAGT. The CDR3 totals 15 residues. The CDR3 region is CASSEESGSGHEQFF. CDR3 DNA: TGTGCCAGCAGTGAGGAGAGCGGGAGTGGCCATGAGCAGTTCTTC.

This clonotype was seen just once. This sequence joins TRBV29-1 and TRBJ1-1; the D gene is possibly TRBD1 (6 bases). From germline, CDR1 is SQVTM and CDR2 ANQGSEA. The V end was cut by 6 bases, the J end by 5 bases, with 19 bases between. The CDR3 runs to 14 residues. The CDR3 DNA is TGCAGCGTGGGGGCTTACAGGGAGGGGACTGAAGCTTTCTTT. It yields the protein CSVGAYREGTEAFF.

On this clonotype itself: The junction departs from the called germline gene at one end, perhaps through a read error. V gene TRBV24-1 combines with J gene TRBJ2-7, with 11 bases fitting TRBD2. The CDR3 length is 13 residues. CDR1 is KGHDR, CDR2 SFDVKD, per germline. In DNA form, the CDR3 reads TGTGCCACGCGGGGACTAGCGGCCTACGAGCAGTGCTTC. As protein: CATRGLAAYEQCF.

This clonotype was found many times. CDR3 nucleotides: TGTGCCAGCAGCTTAGTAGTGGGGGCTGAAGCTTTCTTT. Translation gives CASSLVVGAEAFF. The chain combines TRBV7-9 with TRBJ1-1; possible D gene TRBD1, 5 bases. Germline lookup yields CDR1 SEHNR and CDR2 FQNEAQ (reference sequence). With 1 base removed from V and 6 bases from J, the gap between germline ends came to 9 bases. The CDR3 is made up of 13 amino acids.

With regard to this clonotype: The missing conserved phenylalanine or tryptophan at the end of this CDR3 makes a read error likely. The chain recombines TRBV24-1 with TRBJ2-2; D ambiguous. Per the germline V gene, CDR1 is KGHDR and CDR2 is SFDVKD. Trimming left V 10 bases short and J 7 bases short, with 12 bases between. The CDR3 totals 12 residues. Here the CDR3 DNA reads TGTGCCACTCGGACCCTCAGCGGGGAGCTGTTTTAT. It translates to CATRTLSGELFY.

The sample holds a few counts of this clonotype. Germline and junction disagree at one end, which may indicate a read error. The chain links TRBV4-1 to TRBJ2-2, with D perhaps given as TRBD1 or TRBD2 (5 bases each). This CDR3 is 15 amino acids long. The V gene's germline CDR1 is MGHRA and CDR2 YSYEKL. Written as DNA, the CDR3 is TGCGCCAGCAGCCAACCCGGGACCCAACCCGGAGAGCTGTTTTTT. Protein sequence: CASSQPGTQPGELFF.

This clonotype came up many times. This chain connects TRBV14 to TRBJ2-7, with D hard to call. V was clipped by 5 bases and J by 6 bases, with 11 bases between them. Germline V gene lookup returns CDR1 SGHDN and CDR2 FVKESK. The CDR3 has 12 amino acids. In DNA, the CDR3 is TGTGCCAGCAGCTACTCACGATCCGAGCAGTACTTC. This sequence encodes CASSYSRSEQYF.

The chain joins TRBV30 to TRBJ1-4, with TRBD1 matching over 11 bases. V lost 4 bases and J lost 6; bases outside the gene matches: 10. This CDR3 contains 16 residues. The V gene's germline CDR1 is GTSNPN and CDR2 SVGIG (reference sequence). The CDR3 coding sequence is TGTGCCTGGATGCGATTCCCGGGACAGGGGGATGAAAAACTGTTTTTT. It translates to CAWMRFPGQGDEKLFF.

The chain combines TRBV29-1 with TRBJ2-5; D may be TRBD1 or TRBD2 (5 bases each). In germline, CDR1 is SQVTM, CDR2 ANQGSEA. The CDR3 covers 13 residues. The V gene lost 6 bases and the J gene lost 4 bases, with 15 bases spanning the gap. The DNA for the CDR3 is TGCAGCGTGGCGCACCGGGACGCAGAGACCCAGTACTTC. This encodes CSVAHRDAETQYF.

The count of this clonotype is one. The rearrangement links TRBV15 to TRBJ1-5, with TRBD1 matching 7 bases. V lost 2 bases to trimming and J lost 5 bases; unmatched junction nucleotides: 9. The CDR3 contains 16 residues. Germline V gene sequence: CDR1 LNHNV, CDR2 YYDKDF (reference sequence). CDR3: CATSRRPGQNYQPQHF. CDR3 sequence (DNA): TGTGCCACCAGCAGACGACCGGGACAGAATTATCAGCCCCAGCATTTT.

The chain has TRBV4-3 and TRBJ1-6; D not resolved. V lost 3 bases, J lost 7 bases, and 10 bases lay in between. Looked up from germline, CDR1 is LGHNA and CDR2 is YSLEER. The CDR3 sequence is 14 residues long. The CDR3 region is CASSHLQGNSPLHF. The CDR3 nucleotides read TGCGCCAGCAGCCATCTTCAAGGGAATTCACCCCTCCACTTT.

The rearrangement joins TRBV7-8 to TRBJ1-1, with D tentatively TRBD1 (6 bases). The germline V gene has CDR1 SGHVS and CDR2 FQNEAQ. There are 13 residues in the CDR3. The germline V and J ends were trimmed by 3 bases and 4 bases, with 9 bases remaining between them. The CDR3 DNA follows: TGTGCCAGCAGCTTTTCGGGGGCCACTGAAGCTTTCTTT. As protein: CASSFSGATEAFF.

The rearrangement uses TRBV4-1 and TRBJ1-2, with D uncertain. The ends were cut back, 2 bases at V and 4 bases at J, with 14 bases in the middle. This CDR3 comprises 15 residues. The V gene's germline CDR1 is MGHRA and CDR2 YSYEKL. The CDR3, as DNA: TGCGCCAGCAGCCAAAATGAACAGATCGGCTATGGCTACACCTTC. Protein sequence: CASSQNEQIGYGYTF.

There are many counts of this clonotype. V and J are TRBV9 and TRBJ2-7; no reliable D call. Germline V gene sequence: CDR1 SGDLS, CDR2 YYNGEE. V was pared by 4 bases and J by 0 bases, with 11 bases between. This CDR3 comprises 14 residues. CDR3 region: CASSPLQNSYEQYF. The DNA of the CDR3 is TGTGCCAGCAGCCCTCTACAGAACTCCTACGAGCAGTACTTC.